The 5 T cell receptor beta chains below all came from one sample that was sequenced in a study of T-cell reconstitution after alpha-beta-depleted transplantation in children. TCRbeta library preparation incorporated unique molecular identifiers. From the PCR reads, TCRdb called clonotypes with MiXCR, one entry per CDR3 protein. The sample has 250,000 to 350,000 distinct CDR3 sequences; more than 9% are singletons. Sequencing was performed on PBMCs from the stem cell graft donor, taken from the stem cell graft. These TCRs come from a human donor who donated a stem cell graft to a child with SCID.

There are a few counts of this clonotype. The chain recombines TRBV11-2 with TRBJ1-3; TRBD1 might be the D (6 bases). Trimming pared 2 bases from V and 4 bases from J, leaving 12 bases between. The CDR3 runs to 15 residues. Germline V gives CDR1 SGHAT, CDR2 FQNNGV. This chain's CDR3 is CASSLNTGPGNTIYF. The CDR3, as DNA: TGTGCCAGCAGCTTAAATACAGGGCCCGGAAACACCATATATTTT.

In its sample, this clonotype was seen a few times. This rearrangement joins TRBV10-3 to TRBJ1-2; a possible D gene is TRBD1 (6 bases). This CDR3 comprises 13 residues. V was trimmed by 10 bases and J by 4 bases, leaving 16 bases between them. CDR1 is ENHRY and CDR2 is SYGVKD in the germline V gene. CDR3 amino acids: CATTLDRTYGYTF. The CDR3 DNA sequence: TGTGCCACCACCCTCGACAGGACCTATGGCTACACCTTC.

There are a few counts of this clonotype. CDR3 in DNA: TGTGCCAGCAGCTTGTTCACAGGGGACACTGAAGCTTTCTTT. It is translated as CASSLFTGDTEAFF. J is TRBJ1-1 and V is TRBV5-5; 7 positions match TRBD1. The CDR3 runs to 14 residues. Per the germline V gene, CDR1 is SGHKS and CDR2 is YYEKEE (reference sequence). V shed 1 base and J 3 bases; nucleotides not matched to a gene: 3.

This clonotype was observed a handful of times. The chain couples TRBV2 to TRBJ2-2, with 9 bases aligning to TRBD2. Trimming at V came to 5 bases and at J to 7 bases, leaving 11 bases not matched to a gene. This CDR3 is built from 16 residues. Germline V gives CDR1 SNHLY, CDR2 FYNNEI. This chain's CDR3 is CASSWGGGAGGGELFF. The CDR3 DNA reads as TGTGCCAGCAGTTGGGGCGGGGGGGCCGGAGGCGGGGAGCTGTTTTTT.

The V and J genes are TRBV20-1 and TRBJ2-3, with D possibly being TRBD1 or TRBD2 (5 bases each). V lost 6 bases and J lost 7, with 17 bases in between. In germline, CDR1 is DFQATT, CDR2 SNEGSKA (reference sequence). The CDR3 has 13 amino acids. The CDR3, as DNA: TGCAGTGCATATTTCCCCGGGGCAAATACGCAGTATTTT. Residues: CSAYFPGANTQYF.